This entry lists 30 T cell receptor beta chains sequenced from one sample in a study of T cell responses to AZD1222 COVID-19 vaccine. Sequenced by immunoSEQ multiplex PCR; TCRdb stores in-frame clones only, minus some. The table includes about 140,000 clones, nearly 95% detected once. The source was peripheral blood, collected 28 days after the second AZD1222 dose. The source is an adult who received the AZD1222 COVID-19 vaccine.

The chain employs TRBV19 and TRBJ1-4; tentatively, D is TRBD1 (6 bases). Germline CDR1 LNHDA, CDR2 SQIVND (reference sequence). CDR3 length: 14 residues. The V end was cut by 7 bases, the J end by 3 bases, with 12 bases between. For the CDR3, the DNA is TGTGCCAGTAACACAGGGATTCCTAATGAAAAACTGTTTTTT. Encoded protein: CASNTGIPNEKLFF.

The chain carries TRBV7-2 and TRBJ2-5; TRBD1 might be the D (6 bases). With 5 bases removed from V and 4 bases from J, the gap between germline ends came to 14 bases. Germline V CDR1 and CDR2: SGHTA, FQGNSA. This CDR3 region has 14 residues. The CDR3 here is CASSTQGLRETQYF. The CDR3 DNA follows: TGTGCCAGCAGCACACAGGGTTTGCGAGAGACCCAGTACTTC.

This clone was detected only once. The chain links TRBV28 to TRBJ2-3; D might be TRBD1 (8 bases). The V and J ends lost 8 bases and 1 base respectively, with 19 bases between them. This CDR3 has 16 residues. Germline lookup yields CDR1 MDHEN and CDR2 SYDVKM. The CDR3 loop is CASGIQGGPRTDTQYF. In DNA, the CDR3 is TGTGCCAGCGGCATACAGGGGGGGCCGCGCACAGATACGCAGTATTTT.

The rearrangement uses TRBV21-1 and TRBJ2-1; the table calls TRBD1, which could not be checked here. TRBV21-1 is a listed pseudogene. The CDR3 has 18 residues. CDR3 bases: TGTGCCAGGACACTCAGGGGCCGATTACATTTTACCTACAATGAGCAGTTCTTC. Translating it yields CARTLRGRLHFTYNEQFF.

This clone has just one count. This chain links TRBV11-2 with TRBJ2-1, with 12 bases that match TRBD2. This CDR3 is 16 amino acids long. V lost 1 base to trimming and J lost 7 bases; unmatched junction nucleotides: 5. The germline gives CDR1 SGHAT, CDR2 FQNNGV. This chain's CDR3 is CASSLVLAGGENEQFF. CDR3 DNA: TGTGCCAGCAGCTTAGTTCTAGCGGGAGGGGAAAATGAGCAGTTCTTC.

V usage is TRBV2 and J usage is TRBJ2-7; no firm D call. From germline, CDR1 is SNHLY and CDR2 FYNNEI. V lost 0 bases and J 3 bases, leaving 6 bases between the germline ends. There are 13 residues in the CDR3. The CDR3 DNA is TGTGCCAGCAGTGAAGCGCCGGGCTACGAGCAGTACTTC. Its protein is CASSEAPGYEQYF.

This chain's CDR3 is CASRRQGAGAGELFF. In DNA, the CDR3 is TGTGCCAGCAGAAGACAGGGGGCGGGAGCCGGGGAGCTGTTTTTT. This rearrangement joins TRBV11-2 to TRBJ2-2, with TRBD1 identical over 10 bases. CDR3 length equals 15 residues. V shed 6 bases, J shed 6 bases, and the junction held 7 bases outside the gene matches. Looked up from germline, CDR1 is SGHAT and CDR2 is FQNNGV.

The rearrangement uses TRBV24-1 and TRBJ2-1; the match to TRBD2 covers 11 bases. J was trimmed by 4 bases and V by 2 bases; bases with no gene match: 9. The germline V gene encodes CDR1 KGHDR and CDR2 SFDVKD. This CDR3 is 18 amino acids long. The CDR3 loop reads CATSDSIPGLAAYNEQFF. In DNA, the CDR3 is TGTGCCACCAGTGATTCGATCCCGGGACTAGCGGCTTACAATGAGCAGTTCTTC.

The chain links TRBV5-1 to TRBJ2-2, with D unclear. Trimming cost V 0 bases and J 3 bases, with 0 bases left between them. This CDR3 is 12 amino acids long. Germline V gene data show CDR1 as SGHRS and CDR2 as YFSETQ. DNA for the CDR3: TGCGCCAGCAGCTTGGACACCGGGGAGCTGTTTTTT. Its translation: CASSLDTGELFF. Complete variable domain (other parts from reference TRBV5-1 and TRBJ2-2): KAGVTQTPRYLIKTRGQQVTLSCSPISGHRSVSWYQQTPGQGLQFLFEYFSETQRNKGNFPGRFSGRQFSNSRSEMNVSTLELGDSALYLCASSLDTGELFFGEGSRLTVL.

The chain carries TRBV18 and TRBJ2-1; 10 nucleotides align to TRBD2. Per the germline V gene, CDR1 is KGHSH and CDR2 is LQKENI. The junction had 9 bases not matched to a gene; V was cut back by 1 base and J by 9 bases. The CDR3 has 16 residues. CDR3 amino acids: CASSPRASGSVSEQFF. Here the CDR3 DNA reads TGTGCCAGCTCACCACGAGCTAGCGGGAGCGTTAGTGAGCAGTTCTTC.

V usage is TRBV7-9 and J usage is TRBJ2-2; no clear D. V was cut by 1 base and J by 6 bases, with 6 bases left in between. The CDR3 is made up of 13 amino acids. The germline V gene encodes CDR1 SEHNR and CDR2 FQNEAQ (reference sequence). The CDR3 loop is CASSLVAPGELFF. For the CDR3, the DNA is TGTGCCAGCAGCTTAGTTGCTCCCGGGGAGCTGTTTTTT.

J is TRBJ2-5 and V is TRBV7-2; unclear D gene. The V end was cut by 4 bases, the J end by 7 bases, with 13 bases between. The CDR3 is 13 residues long. Germline V gene lookup returns CDR1 SGHTA and CDR2 FQGNSA. CDR3 sequence reads: CASSSTVTGTQYF. CDR3 bases: TGTGCCAGCAGCTCCACGGTGACGGGGACCCAGTACTTC.

CDR3 sequence: CASSIDYRGFEQYF. CDR3 DNA sequence: TGTGCCAGCAGCATCGACTACCGGGGTTTCGAGCAGTACTTC. This chain links TRBV9 with TRBJ2-7; D may be TRBD2 (5 bases). The CDR3 runs to 14 residues. The ends were cut back, 4 bases at V and 6 bases at J, with 17 bases in the middle. Germline V CDR1 and CDR2: SGDLS, YYNGEE.

V gene TRBV7-6 combines with J gene TRBJ2-2, with 10 bases matching TRBD2. V dropped 5 bases and J dropped 4; count of bases not matched to a gene: 10. The CDR3 extends over 17 amino acids. Germline values: CDR1 SGHVS, CDR2 FNYEAQ. The CDR3 DNA sequence: TGTGCCAGCAGCCTTCGGACTAGCGGAGAGCTCACCGGGGAGCTGTTTTTT. Residues: CASSLRTSGELTGELFF.

The rearrangement links TRBV7-9 to TRBJ1-4, with D perhaps TRBD1 (5 bases). This CDR3 contains 14 residues. Germline V lookup: CDR1 SEHNR, CDR2 FQNEAQ (reference sequence). Trimming removed 7 bases from V and 8 bases from J, with 17 bases in between. The CDR3 sequence is CASITDRGGEKLFF. DNA for the CDR3: TGTGCCAGCATCACGGACCGGGGGGGAGAAAAACTGTTTTTT.

The chain links TRBV28 to TRBJ1-3, with a possible D match to TRBD1 (5 bases). The germline V gene has CDR1 MDHEN and CDR2 SYDVKM. Trimming left V 7 bases short and J 3 bases short, with 7 bases between. The CDR3 runs to 12 residues. The CDR3 DNA reads TGTGCCAGCACAACAGGTGGAAACACCATATATTTT. The encoded protein is CASTTGGNTIYF. The full variable domain, completed using reference TRBV28 and TRBJ1-3, is DVKVTQSSRYLVKRTGEKVFLECVQDMDHENMFWYRQDPGLGLRLIYFSYDVKMKEKGDIPEGYSVSREKKERFSLILESASTNQTSMYLCASTTGGNTIYFGEGSWLTVV.

The rearrangement joins TRBV7-2 to TRBJ1-6, with unresolved D. The CDR3 has 14 residues. V lost 1 base and J lost 5, with 6 bases in between. In germline, CDR1 is SGHTA, CDR2 FQGNSA. The CDR3 is CASSLDSNNSPLHF. The CDR3 nucleotides are TGTGCCAGCAGCTTAGACAGCAATAATTCACCCCTCCACTTT.

This sequence joins TRBV6-4 and TRBJ1-2, with D possibly TRBD1 on 5 matching bases. With 3 bases removed from V and 2 bases from J, the gap between germline ends came to 13 bases. CDR1 is MRHNA and CDR2 is SNTAGT in the germline V gene. The CDR3 loop spans 15 amino acids. CDR3 nucleotides: TGTGCCAGCAGTGAAAAACGAGGGGCGAACTATGGCTACACCTTC. Amino acid sequence: CASSEKRGANYGYTF.

The rearrangement uses TRBV28 and TRBJ1-2, with D unresolved. This CDR3 region has 13 residues. Germline CDR1 is MDHEN and CDR2 is SYDVKM. V shed 5 bases and J shed 3 bases, with 10 bases lying between them. The CDR3 DNA sequence: TGTGCCAGCAGTCATCAGGTCTACTATGGCTACACCTTC. This sequence encodes CASSHQVYYGYTF.

This chain joins TRBV28 and TRBJ2-3; 7 bases are shared with TRBD2. Germline lookup yields CDR1 MDHEN and CDR2 SYDVKM. The trim removed 7 bases at V and 4 bases at J, leaving 11 bases unmatched. The CDR3 extends over 15 amino acids. As DNA, the CDR3 is TGTGCCAGCAACCCTTCACTAGCGTTTGCAGATACGCAGTATTTT. It is translated as CASNPSLAFADTQYF. Together with reference TRBV28 and TRBJ2-3, the CDR3 gives the full variable domain: DVKVTQSSRYLVKRTGEKVFLECVQDMDHENMFWYRQDPGLGLRLIYFSYDVKMKEKGDIPEGYSVSREKKERFSLILESASTNQTSMYLCASNPSLAFADTQYFGPGTRLTVL.

The table lists this clone with a count of one. The V and J genes are TRBV9 and TRBJ1-2, with a tentative D call TRBD1 (5 bases). The CDR3 totals 14 residues. Trimming cost V 0 bases and J 5 bases, with 11 bases left between them. Germline V gene sequence: CDR1 SGDLS, CDR2 YYNGEE. The CDR3: CASSVDQGRYGYTF. CDR3 bases: TGTGCCAGCAGCGTAGATCAGGGAAGGTATGGCTACACCTTC.

The count of this clone is one. V gene TRBV24-1 combines with J gene TRBJ1-2; D is unclear. CDR1 is KGHDR, CDR2 SFDVKD, per germline. V dropped 8 bases and J dropped 6 bases, with 12 bases sitting between them. This CDR3 is 12 amino acids long. The CDR3 loop reads CATIEEGDGYTF. DNA for the CDR3: TGTGCCACCATCGAGGAGGGCGATGGCTACACCTTC.

The CDR3 DNA follows: TGTGCCTGGTCAGTCGGGGTAGACACAGATACGCAGTATTTT. Translating it yields CAWSVGVDTDTQYF. The gene calls are TRBV30 and TRBJ2-3, with a possible D match to TRBD2 (5 bases). The V and J ends lost 5 bases and 2 bases respectively, with 14 bases between them. CDR3 length: 14 residues. Germline V gene sequence: CDR1 GTSNPN, CDR2 SVGIG (reference sequence). Variable domain in full (rest from reference TRBV30 and TRBJ2-3): SQTIHQWPATLVQPVGSPLSLECTVEGTSNPNLYWYRQAAGRGLQLLFYSVGIGQISSEVPQNLSASRPQDRQFILSSKKLLLSDSGFYLCAWSVGVDTDTQYFGPGTRLTVL.

The gene calls are TRBV5-1 and TRBJ1-4, with 8 bases matching TRBD1. Germline V gene lookup returns CDR1 SGHRS and CDR2 YFSETQ. The CDR3 consists of 15 residues. Trimming at V came to 4 bases and at J to 8 bases, leaving 10 bases not matched to a gene. In nucleotides, the CDR3 is TGCGCCAGCAGCGTAGGACAGGGAGAAGCCGAAAAACTGTTTTTT. Protein product: CASSVGQGEAEKLFF.

The chain combines TRBV20-1 with TRBJ2-3; no reliable D call. The length of the CDR3 is 13 residues. Deletions cut 3 bases from V and 0 bases from J, with 7 bases between. Germline CDR1 is DFQATT and CDR2 is SNEGSKA (reference sequence). The CDR3 spells CSASISSTDTQYF. The CDR3 DNA is TGCAGTGCTAGTATTAGCAGCACAGATACGCAGTATTTT.

The chain joins TRBV9 to TRBJ2-1; D assignment may be TRBD1 or TRBD2 (5 bases each). This CDR3 is 13 amino acids long. Trimming cost V 0 bases and J 10 bases, with 11 bases left between them. CDR1 is SGDLS, CDR2 YYNGEE, per germline. The DNA of the CDR3 is TGTGCCAGCAGCGTAGAGCTCAGGGAGGAGCAGTTCTTC. Translating it yields CASSVELREEQFF.

V usage is TRBV19 and J usage is TRBJ1-3; D is uncertain. CDR3 length equals 16 residues. Germline loops: CDR1 LNHDA, CDR2 SQIVND (reference sequence). V lost 9 bases to trimming and J lost 2 bases, with 20 bases between them. The CDR3 DNA reads as TGTGCCAGAGTAGCCCCTCCACCTTGGGCTGGAAACACCATATATTTT. This translates into CARVAPPPWAGNTIYF. The whole variable domain, remainder taken from reference TRBV19 and TRBJ1-3, is DGGITQSPKYLFRKEGQNVTLSCEQNLNHDAMYWYRQDPGQGLRLIYYSQIVNDFQKGDIAEGYSVSREKKESFPLTVTSAQKNPTAFYLCARVAPPPWAGNTIYFGEGSWLTVV.

CDR3 DNA: TGTGCCAGCAGCCAAGGGACAGCTAGCACAGATACGCAGTATTTT. It translates to CASSQGTASTDTQYF. This chain uses TRBV28 with TRBJ2-3; 7 bases map to TRBD1. The trim removed 6 bases at V and 0 bases at J, leaving 6 bases unmatched. The germline CDR1 and CDR2 sequences are MDHEN and SYDVKM. The CDR3 covers 15 residues.

The chain carries TRBV4-2 and TRBJ2-1; 8 nucleotides match TRBD2. After removal of 4 bases from V and 5 bases from J, the junction contained 10 bases not matched to a gene. The CDR3 consists of 16 residues. Germline V CDR1 and CDR2: LGHNA, YNFKEQ. This CDR3 reads CASSPSVERGHNEQFF. The CDR3, as DNA: TGTGCCAGCAGCCCAAGTGTCGAGCGGGGGCACAATGAGCAGTTCTTC.

The chain has TRBV30 and TRBJ2-3; TRBD2 matches at 7 bases. J lost 6 bases, V lost 0 bases, and 3 bases had no gene match. There are 13 residues in the CDR3. Germline CDR1 and CDR2: GTSNPN and SVGIG (reference sequence). CDR3 in amino acids: CAWSVSGRDTQYF. CDR3 bases: TGTGCCTGGAGTGTATCCGGGAGGGATACGCAGTATTTT. The full variable domain, rest sourced from reference TRBV30 and TRBJ2-3, is SQTIHQWPATLVQPVGSPLSLECTVEGTSNPNLYWYRQAAGRGLQLLFYSVGIGQISSEVPQNLSASRPQDRQFILSSKKLLLSDSGFYLCAWSVSGRDTQYFGPGTRLTVL.